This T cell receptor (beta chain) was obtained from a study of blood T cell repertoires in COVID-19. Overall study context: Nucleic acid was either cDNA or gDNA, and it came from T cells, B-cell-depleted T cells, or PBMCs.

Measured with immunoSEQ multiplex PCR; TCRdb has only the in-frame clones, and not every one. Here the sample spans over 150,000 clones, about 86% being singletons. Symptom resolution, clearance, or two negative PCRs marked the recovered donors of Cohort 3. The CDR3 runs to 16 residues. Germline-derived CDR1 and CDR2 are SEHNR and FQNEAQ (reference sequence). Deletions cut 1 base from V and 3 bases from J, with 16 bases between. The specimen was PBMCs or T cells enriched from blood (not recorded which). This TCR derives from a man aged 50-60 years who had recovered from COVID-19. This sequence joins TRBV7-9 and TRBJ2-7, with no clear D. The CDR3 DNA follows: TGTGCCAGCAGCTTAGGTTCGGCTAGTTTTGGCTACGAGCAGTACTTC. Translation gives CASSLGSASFGYEQYF.